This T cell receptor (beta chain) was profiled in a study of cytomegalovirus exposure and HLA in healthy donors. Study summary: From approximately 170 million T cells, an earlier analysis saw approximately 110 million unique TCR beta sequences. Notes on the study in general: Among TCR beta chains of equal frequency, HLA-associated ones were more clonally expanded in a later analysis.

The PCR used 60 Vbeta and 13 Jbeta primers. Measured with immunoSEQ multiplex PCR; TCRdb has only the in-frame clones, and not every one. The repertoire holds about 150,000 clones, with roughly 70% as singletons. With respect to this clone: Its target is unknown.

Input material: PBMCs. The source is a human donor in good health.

This CDR3 reads CASGRTGDTTDTQYF. CDR3 nucleotides: TGTGCCAGCGGCCGAACAGGAGACACCACAGATACGCAGTATTTT. The chain carries TRBV6-6 and TRBJ2-3, with D perhaps matching TRBD1 (5 bases). Trimming took off 8 bases at V and 2 bases at J, with 17 bases between the two ends. The CDR3 consists of 15 residues. The V gene's germline CDR1 is MNHNY and CDR2 SVGAGI (reference sequence).